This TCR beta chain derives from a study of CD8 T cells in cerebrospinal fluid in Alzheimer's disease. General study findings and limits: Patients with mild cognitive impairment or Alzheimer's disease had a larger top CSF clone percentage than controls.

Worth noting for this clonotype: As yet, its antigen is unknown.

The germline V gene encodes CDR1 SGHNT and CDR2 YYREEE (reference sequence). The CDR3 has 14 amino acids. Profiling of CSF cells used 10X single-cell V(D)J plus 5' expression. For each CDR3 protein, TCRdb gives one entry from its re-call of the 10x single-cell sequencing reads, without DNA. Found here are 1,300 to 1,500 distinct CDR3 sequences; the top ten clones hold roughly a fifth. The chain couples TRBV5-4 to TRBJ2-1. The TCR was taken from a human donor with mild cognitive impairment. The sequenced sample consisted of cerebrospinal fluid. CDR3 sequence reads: CASSLASGINEQFF.